The 21 T cell receptor beta chains below all came from one sample that was sequenced in a study of blood T cell repertoires in COVID-19. Here immunoSEQ multiplex PCR was the method, and the copy in TCRdb shows in-frame clones only, minus some. The sample consists of more than 300,000 clones, about nine tenths of them appearing once. Source material: peripheral blood. These receptors were taken from a woman aged 70-85 years with COVID-19, enrolled during active disease.

Turning to this clone: Within the sample, other DNA sequences also encode this same CDR3. The chain couples TRBV5-1 to TRBJ2-2; D remains unclear. Germline V gives CDR1 SGHRS, CDR2 YFSETQ. V lost 0 bases and J 0 bases, leaving 6 bases between the germline ends. The CDR3 contains 15 residues. CDR3 coding DNA: TGCGCCAGCAGCTTGGGCACGGCGAACACCGGGGAGCTGTTTTTT. It translates to CASSLGTANTGELFF.

This chain links TRBV19 with TRBJ1-5; D unclear. In germline, CDR1 is LNHDA, CDR2 SQIVND (reference sequence). V lost 7 bases, J lost 5 bases, and 12 bases lay in between. This CDR3 has 13 residues. The CDR3: CASKKGEYQPQHF. In nucleotides, the CDR3 is TGTGCCAGTAAAAAGGGAGAGTATCAGCCCCAGCATTTT. Looking up the rest from reference TRBV19 and TRBJ1-5 gives the full variable domain: DGGITQSPKYLFRKEGQNVTLSCEQNLNHDAMYWYRQDPGQGLRLIYYSQIVNDFQKGDIAEGYSVSREKKESFPLTVTSAQKNPTAFYLCASKKGEYQPQHFGDGTRLSIL.

Comments on this clone: Compared with germline, one end of the junction differs, possibly owing to a read error. The chain carries TRBV6-2 or TRBV6-3 and TRBJ1-3, with unresolved D. The CDR3 length is 11 residues. Germline loops: CDR1 MNHEY, CDR2 SVGEGT. The CDR3 sequence is CASSYGRVLDF. The CDR3 region has the DNA TGTGCCAGCAGTTACGGTCGCGTCCTGGATTTT.

The chain employs TRBV24-1 and TRBJ1-4; D call uncertain. Between the trimmed V and J ends, which lost 4 bases and 1 base, there was a span of 6 bases. The CDR3 consists of 14 residues. Looked up from germline, CDR1 is KGHDR and CDR2 is SFDVKD. The CDR3 DNA follows: TGTGCCACCAGTGAAACAGTAACTAATGAAAAACTGTTTTTT. It yields the protein CATSETVTNEKLFF.

The rearrangement joins TRBV9 to TRBJ1-2; 9 nucleotides match TRBD1. The CDR3 is 16 residues long. Per germline, CDR1 SGDLS and CDR2 YYNGEE. After removal of 1 base from V and 3 bases from J, the junction contained 7 bases not matched to a gene. The CDR3 DNA reads as TGTGCCAGCAGCGTAAGCCAGGGACAGGGCCACTATGGCTACACCTTC. Translation gives CASSVSQGQGHYGYTF.

The chain employs TRBV5-4 and TRBJ2-7; 8 bases are shared with TRBD1. J lost 5 bases, V lost 6 bases, and 16 bases had no gene match. The V gene's germline CDR1 is SGHNT and CDR2 YYREEE (reference sequence). The CDR3 sequence is 16 residues long. As DNA, the CDR3 is TGTGCCAGCAACCCAACCGGACAGGGAGTAAGCAACGAGCAGTACTTC. This sequence encodes CASNPTGQGVSNEQYF.

The chain uses TRBV9 and TRBJ2-3; D is perhaps TRBD1 (6 bases). Looked up from germline, CDR1 is SGDLS and CDR2 is YYNGEE. V shed 0 bases and J shed 3 bases, with 8 bases lying between them. The CDR3 is 14 amino acids. CDR3 sequence: CASSVEGETDTQYF. In DNA, the CDR3 is TGTGCCAGCAGCGTAGAGGGGGAAACAGATACGCAGTATTTT.

V usage is TRBV28 and J usage is TRBJ1-2, with D possibly being TRBD1 (5 bases). The V gene lost 2 bases and the J gene lost 5 bases, with 12 bases spanning the gap. The CDR3 is 14 amino acids. Germline assignment: CDR1 MDHEN and CDR2 SYDVKM. The CDR3: CASSLPGLSYGYTF. The DNA of the CDR3 is TGTGCCAGCAGTTTACCAGGGTTGAGTTATGGCTACACCTTC.

The rearrangement joins TRBV24-1 to TRBJ2-3, with a possible D match to TRBD1 (5 bases). Germline values: CDR1 KGHDR, CDR2 SFDVKD. Trimming took 3 bases from V and 4 from J, leaving 10 bases between them. This CDR3 is 14 amino acids long. For the CDR3, the DNA is TGTGCCACCAGTGATACAGGATTGTCAGATACGCAGTATTTT. As protein: CATSDTGLSDTQYF.

In its sample, this clone was seen once. CDR3 residues: CASSWAGGGEQYF. As DNA, the CDR3 is TGTGCCAGCAGCTGGGCAGGGGGCGGGGAGCAGTACTTC. The gene calls are TRBV2 and TRBJ2-7; 8 bases align to TRBD1. Germline CDR1 SNHLY, CDR2 FYNNEI. This CDR3 has 13 residues. The junction had 8 bases not matched to a gene; V was cut back by 6 bases and J by 7 bases. The full variable domain, in which reference TRBV2 and TRBJ2-7 provide the parts outside the CDR3, is EPEVTQTPSHQVTQMGQEVILRCVPISNHLYFYWYRQILGQKVEFLVSFYNNEISEKSEIFDDQFSVERPDGSNFTLKIRSTKLEDSAMYFCASSWAGGGEQYFGPGTRLTVT.

CDR3 in DNA: TGCGCCAGCAGCCCTCTAGCGGGCCCCACAGATACGCAGTATTTT. This gives the protein CASSPLAGPTDTQYF. The chain employs TRBV4-3 and TRBJ2-3, with 8 bases identical to TRBD2. V gave up 4 bases and J gave up 2 bases; unmatched junction bases: 5. This CDR3 spans 15 amino acids. Germline V gives CDR1 LGHNA, CDR2 YSLEER.

The V and J genes are TRBV28 and TRBJ1-2; D is undetermined. Germline V CDR1 and CDR2: MDHEN, SYDVKM. Trimming removed 4 bases from V and 0 bases from J, with 6 bases in between. This CDR3 region has 13 residues. CDR3 residues: CASSSVANYGYTF. CDR3 sequence (DNA): TGTGCCAGCAGTTCGGTCGCTAACTATGGCTACACCTTC.

The V gene is TRBV5-1, the J gene TRBJ1-3, with a weak D call TRBD1 (5 bases). The germline V and J ends were trimmed by 7 bases and 2 bases, with 13 bases remaining between them. CDR3 size: 14 residues. CDR1 is SGHRS and CDR2 is YFSETQ in the germline V gene. CDR3 sequence: CASFPWGPGNTIYF. DNA of the CDR3: TGCGCCAGCTTCCCCTGGGGCCCTGGAAACACCATATATTTT.

This rearrangement joins TRBV27 to TRBJ1-5; no clear D gene. The CDR3 runs to 12 residues. Trimming took off 3 bases at V and 5 bases at J, with 5 bases between the two ends. Germline CDR1 is MNHEY and CDR2 is SMNVEV (reference sequence). The CDR3 reads CASSFLDQPQHF. The CDR3 DNA reads as TGTGCCAGCAGTTTTTTAGATCAGCCCCAGCATTTT.

V gene TRBV10-2 combines with J gene TRBJ2-4; the D gene is possibly TRBD2 (5 bases). Between the trimmed V and J ends, which lost 2 bases and 6 bases, there was a span of 8 bases. CDR3 length: 13 residues. Looked up from germline, CDR1 is WSHSY and CDR2 is SAAADI. The DNA for the CDR3 is TGCGCCAGCAGTGAGGACGGAGGAAACATTCAGTACTTC. Translation gives CASSEDGGNIQYF.

The chain employs TRBV27 and TRBJ1-4; the D gene is possibly TRBD1 (5 bases). V was cut by 2 bases and J by 4 bases, with 11 bases left in between. This CDR3 contains 15 residues. Looked up from germline, CDR1 is MNHEY and CDR2 is SMNVEV (reference sequence). The CDR3 sequence: CASSLGGTLNEKLFF. In nucleotides, the CDR3 is TGTGCCAGCAGTTTAGGAGGGACCCTTAATGAAAAACTGTTTTTT.

The chain links TRBV10-3 to TRBJ1-2, with D perhaps TRBD1 (6 bases). The CDR3 is 11 residues long. Germline V lookup: CDR1 ENHRY, CDR2 SYGVKD. Trimming shortened V by 7 bases and J by 8 bases, and 11 bases separated the two germline ends. CDR3 region: CAITGASGYTF. CDR3 DNA sequence: TGTGCCATCACAGGGGCAAGCGGCTACACCTTC.

This clone was picked up many times. The chain is built from TRBV5-6 and TRBJ2-7, with a possible D match to TRBD2 (5 bases). The V gene lost 1 base and the J gene lost 0 bases, with 11 bases spanning the gap. The CDR3 totals 15 residues. Germline V CDR1 and CDR2: SGHDT, YYEEEE. CDR3 nucleotide sequence: TGTGCCAGCAGCTTGAGAGGCGGGTTCTCCTACGAGCAGTACTTC. As protein: CASSLRGGFSYEQYF.

Of note for this clone: This CDR3 is also generated by other DNA sequences in the sample. This chain joins TRBV5-6 and TRBJ1-1, with D perhaps matching TRBD1 (5 bases). CDR3 length equals 13 residues. Germline-derived CDR1 and CDR2 are SGHDT and YYEEEE. Trimming stripped 2 bases from V and 5 bases from J, with 10 bases between. The CDR3 loop is CASSLGGGTEAFF. For the CDR3, the DNA is TGTGCCAGCAGCTTAGGCGGGGGGACTGAAGCTTTCTTT.

In its sample, this clone was seen once. The chain couples TRBV6-6 to TRBJ1-6, with D possibly matching TRBD1 (6 bases). The CDR3 is made up of 14 amino acids. V lost 2 bases to trimming and J lost 8 bases, with 10 bases between them. From germline, CDR1 is MNHNY and CDR2 SVGAGI (reference sequence). The CDR3 loop is CASSYQGRDSPLHF. The CDR3 region has the DNA TGTGCCAGCAGTTACCAGGGGAGGGATTCACCCCTCCACTTT.

This rearrangement joins TRBV7-8 to TRBJ1-2; D is perhaps TRBD1 (6 bases). V lost 4 bases, J lost 8 bases, and 17 bases lay in between. The V gene's germline CDR1 is SGHVS and CDR2 FQNEAQ. This CDR3 contains 14 residues. The chain's CDR3 is CASSSAGDGGGYTF. The CDR3 DNA is TGTGCCAGCAGCTCGGCAGGAGATGGGGGCGGCTACACCTTC. The full variable domain, rest sourced from reference TRBV7-8 and TRBJ1-2, is GAGVSQSPRYKVAKRGQDVALRCDPISGHVSLFWYQQALGQGPEFLTYFQNEAQLDKSGLPSDRFFAERPEGSVSTLKIQRTQQEDSAVYLCASSSAGDGGGYTFGSGTRLTVV.